Presented here are 32 T cell receptor beta chains from one specimen sequenced in a study of PD-1 blockade in classical Hodgkin lymphoma. TCRdb's table, derived via immunoSEQ multiplex PCR, lists solely in-frame clones and lacks some. The sample includes 900 to 950 clones, approximately 83% seen only once; the top ten take around a third. Each and every patient relapsed after autologous stem cell transplantation, and patients got differing brentuximab vedotin exposure. Thawed PBMCs were subjected to magnetic negative selection, which yielded isolated CD8+ T cells. Source: CD8+ T cells from blood, taken at baseline. Receptors originate from a human donor with classical Hodgkin lymphoma.

The chain couples TRBV11-2 to TRBJ2-5; no definite D call. CDR1 SGHAT and CDR2 FQNNGV come from the germline V gene. Trimming shortened V by 2 bases and J by 0 bases, and 10 bases separated the two germline ends. The CDR3 extends over 15 amino acids. The CDR3 protein is CASSLYSVYQETQYF. CDR3 coding DNA: TGTGCCAGCAGCTTATACTCGGTGTACCAAGAGACCCAGTACTTC.

V is TRBV4-1 and J is TRBJ2-5, with 10 positions matching TRBD1. V was clipped by 0 bases and J by 5 bases; unmatched bases: 9. The length of the CDR3 is 17 residues. Per germline, CDR1 MGHRA and CDR2 YSYEKL. The CDR3 DNA is TGCGCCAGCAGCCAAGACCGTGCGACAGGGGGCTGGGAGACCCAGTACTTC. This gives the protein CASSQDRATGGWETQYF.

The CDR3 sequence is CASSEWWEGTNEQYF. The CDR3 DNA reads as TGTGCCAGCAGTGAATGGTGGGAAGGTACAAACGAGCAGTACTTC. The rearrangement links TRBV6-1 to TRBJ2-5; no clear D. The DNA matches TRBJ2-7 better at its end, which makes the J call doubtful. CDR3 size: 15 residues. Germline lookup yields CDR1 MNHNS and CDR2 SASEGT.

The rearrangement joins TRBV7-6 to TRBJ1-1; D unresolved. V lost 4 bases and J 8 bases, leaving 8 bases between the germline ends. Germline values: CDR1 SGHVS, CDR2 FNYEAQ. This CDR3 has 11 residues. The CDR3 sequence is CASSSGYEAFF. In nucleotides, the CDR3 is TGTGCCAGCAGCTCTGGTTACGAAGCTTTCTTT.

The chain has TRBV7-9 and TRBJ1-1; 7 bases are a match to TRBD1. CDR3 length equals 14 residues. V shed 7 bases, J shed 0 bases, and the junction held 5 bases outside the gene matches. Germline V gene data show CDR1 as SEHNR and CDR2 as FQNEAQ (reference sequence). Here the CDR3 reads CASTWGQLNTEAFF. The CDR3 coding sequence is TGTGCCAGCACCTGGGGACAGTTGAACACTGAAGCTTTCTTT.

V gene TRBV7-2 combines with J gene TRBJ2-1; 8 bases map to TRBD2. The ends lost 3 bases at V and 9 bases at J; junction bases unmatched: 4. CDR1 and CDR2 from the germline V gene are SGHTA and FQGNSA. This CDR3 is 13 amino acids long. The CDR3 DNA sequence: TGTGCCAGCAGCTTGGGCGGGGGGAGTGAGCAGTTCTTC. It encodes CASSLGGGSEQFF.

The V gene is TRBV2, the J gene TRBJ2-7, with unresolved D. The CDR3 runs to 11 residues. CDR1 and CDR2 from the germline V gene are SNHLY and FYNNEI. V was cut by 5 bases and J by 2 bases, with 4 bases left in between. The CDR3: CASSTPYEQYF. CDR3 bases: TGTGCCAGCAGTACCCCCTACGAGCAGTACTTC.

V gene TRBV11-2 combines with J gene TRBJ2-5; D not resolved. This CDR3 has 15 residues. Looked up from germline, CDR1 is SGHAT and CDR2 is FQNNGV. Trimming removed 5 bases at V and 2 bases at J, with 15 bases between. The CDR3 coding sequence is TGTGCCAGCAGCCCGATGTTAAGGGCGCAAGAGACCCAGTACTTC. It translates to CASSPMLRAQETQYF.

J is TRBJ1-2 and V is TRBV6-1, with 7 bases identical to TRBD1. Germline CDR1 reads MNHNS; CDR2 reads SASEGT. V lost 2 bases, J lost 6 bases, and 9 bases stayed unmatched. The CDR3 is 15 amino acids. The CDR3 sequence is CASSEPDRVVNGYTF. In DNA form, the CDR3 reads TGTGCCAGCAGTGAACCAGACAGGGTAGTTAATGGCTACACCTTC.

The chain couples TRBV7-9 to TRBJ2-7; D not resolved. CDR3 length: 16 residues. V dropped 7 bases and J dropped 0 bases, with 19 bases sitting between them. In germline, CDR1 is SEHNR, CDR2 FQNEAQ (reference sequence). CDR3 sequence: CASTTSRPRSSYEQYF. DNA for the CDR3: TGTGCCAGCACCACTTCCAGGCCGAGGAGCTCCTACGAGCAGTACTTC.

V is TRBV7-1 and J is TRBJ1-5, with a possible D match to TRBD1 (6 bases). TRBV7-1 is given ORF status, its function remaining uncertain. V lost 5 bases and J 3 bases, leaving 8 bases between the germline ends. This CDR3 region has 13 residues. DNA of the CDR3: TGTGCCAGCAGCCGACAGGACAATCAGCCCCAGCATTTT. Protein: CASSRQDNQPQHF.

This chain links TRBV15 with TRBJ2-3; 9 bases are a match to TRBD2. The J segment lost 6 bases and the V segment lost 5 bases, leaving 6 bases of the junction unmatched. The V gene's germline CDR1 is LNHNV and CDR2 YYDKDF (reference sequence). This CDR3 has 14 residues. The CDR3 region is CATSPTSGWDTQYF. The CDR3 DNA reads as TGTGCCACCAGCCCGACTAGCGGTTGGGATACGCAGTATTTT.

The rearrangement uses TRBV2 and TRBJ2-3, with 10 positions matching TRBD1. With V trimmed by 10 bases and J by 4 bases, 11 bases remained unmatched. Germline V CDR1 and CDR2: SNHLY, FYNNEI. The CDR3 loop spans 15 amino acids. The CDR3 DNA reads TGTGCCAAAACCGGGACAGGGGTTATCGCAGATACGCAGTATTTT. This encodes CAKTGTGVIADTQYF.

DNA of the CDR3: TGTGCCAGCAGCTTATTGTTGGGACAGGCATTGTACGAGCAGTACTTC. Its protein is CASSLLLGQALYEQYF. V is TRBV7-9 and J is TRBJ2-7, with 8 bases matching TRBD1. The V and J ends lost 2 bases and 4 bases, in that order; junction bases with no gene match: 10. CDR1 SEHNR and CDR2 FQNEAQ come from the germline V gene (reference sequence). The CDR3 contains 16 residues.

The chain joins TRBV6-1 to TRBJ1-2; D not resolved. Trimming cost V 0 bases and J 8 bases, with 13 bases left between them. This CDR3 spans 14 amino acids. Germline lookup yields CDR1 MNHNS and CDR2 SASEGT. The CDR3 nucleotides are TGTGCCAGCAGTGAAGCGCTCCCCTCTAGGGGCTACACCTTC. As protein: CASSEALPSRGYTF.

The chain carries TRBV10-2 and TRBJ2-3; D not certain. This CDR3 spans 13 amino acids. Germline V gene sequence: CDR1 WSHSY, CDR2 SAAADI. The V end was cut by 2 bases, the J end by 3 bases, with 6 bases between. The CDR3 DNA is TGCGCCAGCAGTGAGGATTCGACAGATACGCAGTATTTT. Translation gives CASSEDSTDTQYF.

The chain is built from TRBV4-2 and TRBJ2-7; no definite D call. CDR3 length: 15 residues. Between the trimmed V and J ends, which lost 0 bases and 2 bases, there was a span of 11 bases. Germline values: CDR1 LGHNA, CDR2 YNFKEQ. DNA for the CDR3: TGTGCCAGCAGCCAAGACAGGTATTACGCCTACGAGCAGTACTTC. As protein: CASSQDRYYAYEQYF.

The genes are TRBV6-1 and TRBJ1-5, with unresolved D. Germline loops: CDR1 MNHNS, CDR2 SASEGT. V was clipped by 2 bases and J by 0 bases, with 11 bases between them. The length of the CDR3 is 16 residues. CDR3 sequence: CASSELGSHSNQPQHF. The CDR3 DNA follows: TGTGCCAGCAGTGAACTGGGCAGCCATAGCAATCAGCCCCAGCATTTT.

The rearrangement uses TRBV7-3 and TRBJ2-5; 10 bases agree with TRBD1. V dropped 5 bases and J dropped 5; count of bases not matched to a gene: 8. Germline V CDR1 and CDR2: SGHTA, FQGTGA. This CDR3 region has 15 residues. CDR3 residues: CASSTTGGWRETQYF. In DNA form, the CDR3 reads TGTGCCAGCAGCACGACAGGGGGCTGGAGGGAGACCCAGTACTTC.

The chain combines TRBV7-6 with TRBJ2-2; TRBD2 matches at 7 bases. The V segment lost 3 bases and the J segment 0 bases; nucleotides outside the gene matches: 4. The CDR3 covers 16 residues. CDR1 and CDR2 (germline): SGHVS, FNYEAQ. The CDR3 coding sequence is TGTGCCAGCAGCTTTCGGGGGGACTCGAACACCGGGGAGCTGTTTTTT. Encoded protein: CASSFRGDSNTGELFF.

The genes are TRBV27 and TRBJ1-1; D is possibly TRBD1 (6 bases). This CDR3 spans 14 amino acids. Trimming pared 5 bases from V and 4 bases from J, leaving 14 bases between. Germline V CDR1 and CDR2: MNHEY, SMNVEV (reference sequence). The CDR3 reads CASSTHRAGTEAFF. For the CDR3, the DNA is TGTGCCAGCAGTACCCACAGGGCTGGCACTGAAGCTTTCTTT.

The V and J genes are TRBV19 and TRBJ2-4, with 9 bases fitting TRBD1. The ends lost 3 bases at V and 5 bases at J; junction bases unmatched: 5. CDR1 is LNHDA, CDR2 SQIVND, per germline (reference sequence). The CDR3 runs to 15 residues. The CDR3 nucleotides are TGTGCCAGTAGTATCCGGGACAGGGTTGAAAACATTCAGTACTTC. This codes for CASSIRDRVENIQYF.

The chain carries TRBV4-1 and TRBJ1-5; 7 nucleotides agree with TRBD1. Germline CDR1 is MGHRA and CDR2 is YSYEKL. The CDR3 is 15 residues long. V lost 2 bases to trimming and J lost 6 bases; unmatched junction nucleotides: 7. CDR3 sequence (DNA): TGCGCCAGCAGCCAACACAGGGGCTTAGGTCAGCCCCAGCATTTT. It specifies CASSQHRGLGQPQHF.

This chain uses TRBV5-4 with TRBJ2-7, with TRBD1 matching over 7 bases. Losses at the gene ends were 6 bases for V and 0 bases for J; bases not matched to a gene: 6. Germline V gene lookup returns CDR1 SGHNT and CDR2 YYREEE (reference sequence). The CDR3 is 14 amino acids. The CDR3 region has the DNA TGTGCCAGCAATCCGGGACAGAACTCCTACGAGCAGTACTTC. Protein product: CASNPGQNSYEQYF.

The chain couples TRBV7-6 to TRBJ2-7; perhaps D is TRBD1 or TRBD2 (5 bases each). The germline CDR1 and CDR2 sequences are SGHVS and FNYEAQ. V was clipped by 4 bases and J by 3 bases, with 10 bases between them. This CDR3 is 13 amino acids long. The CDR3 bases are TGTGCCAGCAGCTCGGGACCGAACTACGAGCAGTACTTC. Its protein is CASSSGPNYEQYF. The whole variable domain, filled in from reference TRBV7-6 and TRBJ2-7, reads GAGVSQSPRYKVTKRGQDVALRCDPISGHVSLYWYRQALGQGPEFLTYFNYEAQQDKSGLPNDRFSAERPEGSISTLTIQRTEQRDSAMYRCASSSGPNYEQYFGPGTRLTVT.

V and J are TRBV6-5 and TRBJ2-2; D is possibly TRBD1 (5 bases). Germline CDR1 reads MNHEY; CDR2 reads SVGAGI. This CDR3 is 15 amino acids long. Trimming stripped 1 base from V and 6 bases from J, with 12 bases between. The CDR3 here is CASSYWTPKPGELFF. The CDR3 DNA is TGTGCCAGCAGTTACTGGACACCGAAGCCCGGGGAGCTGTTTTTT.

The chain joins TRBV7-9 to TRBJ1-3; D uncertain. Trimming took off 5 bases at V and 8 bases at J, with 10 bases between the two ends. The CDR3 loop spans 12 amino acids. Germline V gives CDR1 SEHNR, CDR2 FQNEAQ (reference sequence). The CDR3 region is CASSPAVDTIYF. The CDR3 region has the DNA TGTGCCAGCAGCCCAGCGGTGGACACCATATATTTT.

The rearrangement joins TRBV5-1 to TRBJ2-2; 10 nucleotides match TRBD2. Germline CDR1 reads SGHRS; CDR2 reads YFSETQ. CDR3 size: 16 residues. V lost 4 bases, J lost 5 bases, and 8 bases stayed unmatched. The CDR3 sequence is CASSPLLAGSTGELFF. Here the CDR3 DNA reads TGCGCCAGCAGCCCGTTACTAGCGGGGAGTACCGGGGAGCTGTTTTTT. The full variable domain, in which reference TRBV5-1 and TRBJ2-2 provide the parts outside the CDR3, is KAGVTQTPRYLIKTRGQQVTLSCSPISGHRSVSWYQQTPGQGLQFLFEYFSETQRNKGNFPGRFSGRQFSNSRSEMNVSTLELGDSALYLCASSPLLAGSTGELFFGEGSRLTVL.

The chain uses TRBV18 and TRBJ2-7, with D uncertain. Germline V lookup: CDR1 KGHSH, CDR2 LQKENI. V was pared by 5 bases and J by 7 bases, with 9 bases between. This CDR3 spans 11 amino acids. In DNA form, the CDR3 reads TGTGCCAGCTCAGGCCCGTGGGAGCAGTACTTC. This codes for CASSGPWEQYF.

The rearrangement uses TRBV7-9 and TRBJ2-5; D is unresolved. The last part of the DNA fits TRBJ2-7 better; the J call may be wrong. From germline, CDR1 is SEHNR and CDR2 FQNEAQ (reference sequence). The CDR3 has 16 residues. The CDR3: CASTTSRPRSSYEQYF. The CDR3 DNA follows: TGTGCCAGCACCACTTCCAGGCCGAGGAGCTCCTACGAGCAGTACTTC.

J is TRBJ2-4 and V is TRBV9; TRBD2 might be the D (5 bases). CDR3 length: 13 amino acids. Germline V gene lookup returns CDR1 SGDLS and CDR2 YYNGEE. V was pared by 3 bases and J by 8 bases, with 12 bases between. CDR3 nucleotides: TGTGCCAGCAGCGGAGGGCTGACGGACATTCAGTACTTC. It specifies CASSGGLTDIQYF.

The CDR3 DNA sequence: TGTGCCAGCAGCCTTGGGCAGGGGGGAATCTACGAGCAGTACTTC. This gives the protein CASSLGQGGIYEQYF. The V call is TRBV27, the J call TRBJ2-7; D is possibly TRBD1 (7 bases). V dropped 6 bases and J dropped 3 bases, with 18 bases sitting between them. From germline, CDR1 is MNHEY and CDR2 SMNVEV (reference sequence). The CDR3 is made up of 15 amino acids.